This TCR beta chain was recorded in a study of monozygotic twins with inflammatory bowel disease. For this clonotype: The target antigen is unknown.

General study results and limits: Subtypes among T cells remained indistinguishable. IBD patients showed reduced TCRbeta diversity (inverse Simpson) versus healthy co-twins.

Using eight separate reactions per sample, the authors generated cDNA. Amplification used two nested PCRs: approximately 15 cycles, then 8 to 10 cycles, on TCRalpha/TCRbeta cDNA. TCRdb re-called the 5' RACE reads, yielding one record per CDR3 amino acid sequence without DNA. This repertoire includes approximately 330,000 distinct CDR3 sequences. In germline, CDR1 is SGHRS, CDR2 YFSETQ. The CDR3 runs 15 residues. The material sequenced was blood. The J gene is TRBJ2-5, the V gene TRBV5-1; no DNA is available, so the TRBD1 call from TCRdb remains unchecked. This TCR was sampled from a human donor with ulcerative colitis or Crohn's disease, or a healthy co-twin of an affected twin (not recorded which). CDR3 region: CASSLGDSYQETQYF. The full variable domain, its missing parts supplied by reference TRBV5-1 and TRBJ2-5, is KAGVTQTPRYLIKTRGQQVTLSCSPISGHRSVSWYQQTPGQGLQFLFEYFSETQRNKGNFPGRFSGRQFSNSRSEMNVSTLELGDSALYLCASSLGDSYQETQYFGPGTRLLVL.